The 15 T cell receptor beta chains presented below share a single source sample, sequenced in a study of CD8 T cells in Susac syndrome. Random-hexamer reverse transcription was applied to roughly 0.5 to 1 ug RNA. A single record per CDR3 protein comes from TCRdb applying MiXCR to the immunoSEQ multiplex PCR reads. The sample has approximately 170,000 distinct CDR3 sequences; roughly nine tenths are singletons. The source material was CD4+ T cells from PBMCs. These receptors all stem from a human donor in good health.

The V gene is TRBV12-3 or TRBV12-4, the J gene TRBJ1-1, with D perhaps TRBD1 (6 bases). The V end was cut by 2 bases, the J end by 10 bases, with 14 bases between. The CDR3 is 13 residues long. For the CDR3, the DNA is TGTGCCAGCAGTTTACGGCAGGGGATCGGAGCTTTCTTT. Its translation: CASSLRQGIGAFF.

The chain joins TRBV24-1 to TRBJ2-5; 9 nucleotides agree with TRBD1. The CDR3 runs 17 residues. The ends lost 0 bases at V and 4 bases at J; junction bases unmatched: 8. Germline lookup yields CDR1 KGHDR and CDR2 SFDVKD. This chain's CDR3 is CATSDLLGTGFRETQYF. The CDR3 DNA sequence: TGTGCCACCAGTGATTTGTTGGGGACAGGGTTTCGAGAGACCCAGTACTTC.

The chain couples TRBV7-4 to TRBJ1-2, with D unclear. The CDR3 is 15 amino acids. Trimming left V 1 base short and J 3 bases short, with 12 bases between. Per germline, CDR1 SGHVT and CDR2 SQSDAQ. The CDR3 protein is CASSLVSPLHYGYTF. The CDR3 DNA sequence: TGTGCCAGCAGCTTAGTCAGTCCGCTTCACTATGGCTACACCTTC.

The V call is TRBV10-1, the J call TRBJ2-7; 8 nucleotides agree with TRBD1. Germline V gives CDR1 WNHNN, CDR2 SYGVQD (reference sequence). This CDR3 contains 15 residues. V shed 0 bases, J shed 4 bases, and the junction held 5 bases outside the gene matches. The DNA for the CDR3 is TGCGCCAGCAGTGAGTCTAGGACAGGGTCGTACGAGCAGTACTTC. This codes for CASSESRTGSYEQYF.

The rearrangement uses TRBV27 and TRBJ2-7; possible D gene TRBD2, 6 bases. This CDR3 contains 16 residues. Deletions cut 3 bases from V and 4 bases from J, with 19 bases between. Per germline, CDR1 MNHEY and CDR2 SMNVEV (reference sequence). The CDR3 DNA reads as TGTGCCAGCAGTTTTCTTGGGACTCCTGGCCTTTACGAGCAGTACTTC. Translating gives CASSFLGTPGLYEQYF.

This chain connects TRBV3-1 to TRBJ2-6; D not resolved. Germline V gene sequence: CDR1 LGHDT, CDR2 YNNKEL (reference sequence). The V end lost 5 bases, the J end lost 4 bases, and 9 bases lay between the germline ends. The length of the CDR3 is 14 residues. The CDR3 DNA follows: TGTGCCAGCAGCGAAACACAGGGGGCCAACGTCCTGACTTTC. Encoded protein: CASSETQGANVLTF.

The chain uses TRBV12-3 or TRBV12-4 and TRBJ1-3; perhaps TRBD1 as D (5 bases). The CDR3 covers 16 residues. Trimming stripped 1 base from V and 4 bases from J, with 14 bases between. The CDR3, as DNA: TGTGCCAGCAGTTTAGTCCGTGGGGGATCGGGAAACACCATATATTTT. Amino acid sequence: CASSLVRGGSGNTIYF.

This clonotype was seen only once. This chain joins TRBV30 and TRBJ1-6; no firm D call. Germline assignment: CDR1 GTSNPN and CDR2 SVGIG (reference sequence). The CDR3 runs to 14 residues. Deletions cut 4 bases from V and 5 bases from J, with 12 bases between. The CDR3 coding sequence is TGTGCCTGGACGTCGGCTCCCCATAATTCACCCCTCCACTTT. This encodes CAWTSAPHNSPLHF.

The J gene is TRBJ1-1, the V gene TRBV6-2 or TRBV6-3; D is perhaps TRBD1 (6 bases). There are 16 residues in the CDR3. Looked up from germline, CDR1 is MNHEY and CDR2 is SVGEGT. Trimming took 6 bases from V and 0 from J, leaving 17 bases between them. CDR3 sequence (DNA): TGTGCCAGCAGCCGAGGACAGATTGCCATGAACACTGAAGCTTTCTTT. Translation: CASSRGQIAMNTEAFF.

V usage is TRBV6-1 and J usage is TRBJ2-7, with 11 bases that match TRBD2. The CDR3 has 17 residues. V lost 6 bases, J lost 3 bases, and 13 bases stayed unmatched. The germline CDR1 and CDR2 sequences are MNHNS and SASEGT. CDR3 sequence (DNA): TGTGCCAGCAGATCCGGGACTAGCGGTAAAGACCTCTACGAGCAGTACTTC. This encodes CASRSGTSGKDLYEQYF.

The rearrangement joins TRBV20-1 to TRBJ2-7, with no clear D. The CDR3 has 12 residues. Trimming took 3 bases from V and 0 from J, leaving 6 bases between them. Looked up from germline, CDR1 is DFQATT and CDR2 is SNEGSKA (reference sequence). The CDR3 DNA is TGCAGTGCTAGGGTCAACTCCTACGAGCAGTACTTC. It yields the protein CSARVNSYEQYF.

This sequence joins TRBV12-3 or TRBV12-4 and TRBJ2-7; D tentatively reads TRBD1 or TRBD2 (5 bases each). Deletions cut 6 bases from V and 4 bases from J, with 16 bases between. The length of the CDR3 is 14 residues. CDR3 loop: CASSSYGTRYEQYF. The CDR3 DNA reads TGTGCCAGCAGCTCTTATGGGACCCGATACGAGCAGTACTTC.

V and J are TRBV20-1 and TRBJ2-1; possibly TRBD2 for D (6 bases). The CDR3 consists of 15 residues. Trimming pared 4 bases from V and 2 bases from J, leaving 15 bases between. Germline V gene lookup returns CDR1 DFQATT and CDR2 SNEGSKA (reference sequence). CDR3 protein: CSAMGRRDTYNEQFF. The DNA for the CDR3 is TGCAGTGCTATGGGACGGCGGGATACCTACAATGAGCAGTTCTTC.

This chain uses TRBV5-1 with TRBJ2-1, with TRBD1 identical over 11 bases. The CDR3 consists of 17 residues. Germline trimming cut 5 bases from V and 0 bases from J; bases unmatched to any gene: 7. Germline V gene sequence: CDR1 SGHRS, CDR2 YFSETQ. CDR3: CASRHGQGANSYNEQFF. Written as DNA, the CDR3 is TGCGCCAGCAGACATGGACAGGGGGCAAACTCCTACAATGAGCAGTTCTTC.

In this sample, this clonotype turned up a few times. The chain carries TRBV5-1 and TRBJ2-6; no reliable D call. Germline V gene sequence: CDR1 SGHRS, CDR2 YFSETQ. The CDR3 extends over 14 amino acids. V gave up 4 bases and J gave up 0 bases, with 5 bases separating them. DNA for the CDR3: TGCGCCAGCAGCGTGATCTCTGGGGCCAACGTCCTGACTTTC. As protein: CASSVISGANVLTF.